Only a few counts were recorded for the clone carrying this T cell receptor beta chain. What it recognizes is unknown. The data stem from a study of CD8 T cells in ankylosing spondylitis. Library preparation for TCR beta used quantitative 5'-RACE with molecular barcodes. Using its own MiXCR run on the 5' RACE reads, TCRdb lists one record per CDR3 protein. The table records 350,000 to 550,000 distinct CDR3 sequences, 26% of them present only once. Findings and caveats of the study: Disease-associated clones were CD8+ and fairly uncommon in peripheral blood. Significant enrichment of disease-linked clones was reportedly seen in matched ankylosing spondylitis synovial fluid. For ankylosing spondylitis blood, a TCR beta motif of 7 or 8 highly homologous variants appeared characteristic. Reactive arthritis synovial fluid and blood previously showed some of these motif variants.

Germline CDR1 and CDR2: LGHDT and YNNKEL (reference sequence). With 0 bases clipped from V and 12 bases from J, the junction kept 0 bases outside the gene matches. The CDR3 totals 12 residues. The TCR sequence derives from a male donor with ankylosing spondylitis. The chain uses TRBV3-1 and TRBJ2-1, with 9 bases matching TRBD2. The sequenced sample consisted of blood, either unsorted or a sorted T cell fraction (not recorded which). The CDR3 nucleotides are TGTGCCAGCAGCCAAGAAGCGGGGGGGCAGTTCTTC. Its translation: CASSQEAGGQFF.